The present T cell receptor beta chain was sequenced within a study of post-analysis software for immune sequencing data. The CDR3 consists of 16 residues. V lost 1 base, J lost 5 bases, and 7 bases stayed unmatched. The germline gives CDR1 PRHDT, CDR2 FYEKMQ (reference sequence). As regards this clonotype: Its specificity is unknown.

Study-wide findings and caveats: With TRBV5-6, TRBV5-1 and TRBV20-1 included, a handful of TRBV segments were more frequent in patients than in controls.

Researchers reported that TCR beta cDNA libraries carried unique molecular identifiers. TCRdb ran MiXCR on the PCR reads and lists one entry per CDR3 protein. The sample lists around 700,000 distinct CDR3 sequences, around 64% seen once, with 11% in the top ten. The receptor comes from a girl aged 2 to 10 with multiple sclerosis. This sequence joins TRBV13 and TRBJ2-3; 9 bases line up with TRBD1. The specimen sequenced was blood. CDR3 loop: CASSLEGTGQGDTQYF. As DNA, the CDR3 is TGTGCCAGCAGCTTAGAAGGGACAGGGCAAGGAGATACGCAGTATTTT.